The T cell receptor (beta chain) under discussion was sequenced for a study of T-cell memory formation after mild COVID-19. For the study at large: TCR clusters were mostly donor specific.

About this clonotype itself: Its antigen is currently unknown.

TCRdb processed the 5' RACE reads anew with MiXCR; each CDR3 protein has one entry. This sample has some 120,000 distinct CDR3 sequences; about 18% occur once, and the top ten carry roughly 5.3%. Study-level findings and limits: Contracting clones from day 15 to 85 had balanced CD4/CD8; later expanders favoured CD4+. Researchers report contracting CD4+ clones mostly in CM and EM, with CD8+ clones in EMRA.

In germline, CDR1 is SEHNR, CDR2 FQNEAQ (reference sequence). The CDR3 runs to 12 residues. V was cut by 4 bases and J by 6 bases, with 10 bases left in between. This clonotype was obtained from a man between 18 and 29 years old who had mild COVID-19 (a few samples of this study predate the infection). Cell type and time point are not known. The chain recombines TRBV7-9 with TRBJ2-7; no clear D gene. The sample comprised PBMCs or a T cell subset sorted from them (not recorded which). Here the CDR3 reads CASSSRYGEQYV. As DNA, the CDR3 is TGTGCCAGCAGCTCCCGGTACGGCGAGCAGTACGTC.